The text below deals with one T cell receptor beta chain. The data derive from a study of shared clonotypes between healthy human individuals. Profiling relied on immunoSEQ multiplex PCR, and the TCRdb table lists in-frame clones only, not all of them. The sample lists 2.5 million or so clones; over 85% were seen once. Looked up from germline, CDR1 is MNHNY and CDR2 is SVGAGI (reference sequence). V lost 0 bases and J 1 base, leaving 6 bases between the germline ends. This CDR3 has 14 residues. The material sequenced was naive CD4+ T cells sorted from blood. Subset reported: CD45RA+ positively selected. The sequence was obtained from a man between 18 and 29 years old in good health. The genes are TRBV6-6 and TRBJ1-1; D gene ambiguous. The CDR3 region is CASSYSNGNTEAFF. The CDR3 nucleotides are TGTGCCAGCAGTTACTCGAACGGGAACACTGAAGCTTTCTTT.